This T cell receptor (beta chain) was recovered during a study of blood T cell repertoires in COVID-19. Repertoires were generated with immunoSEQ multiplex PCR, while TCRdb's copy carries only in-frame clones and drops some. The sample carries approximately 61,000 clones, roughly 80% recorded once. In germline, CDR1 is SGHRS, CDR2 YFSETQ. V shed 4 bases and J 4 bases; nucleotides not matched to a gene: 5. There are 15 residues in the CDR3. The gene calls are TRBV5-1 and TRBJ2-1, with 10 nucleotides matching TRBD1. Sequenced material: peripheral blood. The sequence derives from a man between 65 and 85 years old with acute or convalescent COVID-19. The CDR3 sequence: CASSQGQGEYNEQFF. The CDR3 DNA sequence: TGCGCCAGCAGCCAAGGACAGGGGGAATACAATGAGCAGTTCTTC.